This is a list of T cell receptor beta chains from one sample in a study of PD-1 blockade in classical Hodgkin lymphoma. Method: immunoSEQ multiplex PCR; TCRdb's copy keeps in-frame clones and lacks some. The sample lists some 49,000 clones, roughly 88% occurring once. Sequenced material: peripheral blood mononuclear cells (PBMCs). The source is a human donor with classical Hodgkin lymphoma. The CDR3 runs from the conserved cysteine through the conserved F or W. Each record gives: V gene, D gene, J gene, clone size, CDR3 DNA, CDR3 protein. D genes are given only for firm matches. Size values are once, few and many counts, or a class for expanded clones, and some rows have none.

v_gene: TRBV29-1
d_gene: TRBD2
j_gene: TRBJ2-1
abundance: -
CDR3nt: TGCAGCGTTGTAGGGACTAGCGCTGAGCAGTTCTTC
CDR3aa: CSVVGTSAEQFF

v_gene: TRBV7-2
d_gene: -
j_gene: TRBJ1-1
abundance: -
CDR3nt: TGTGCCAGCAGCATCAACGGGAAGGGTATTGAAGCTTTCTTT
CDR3aa: CASSINGKGIEAFF

v_gene: TRBV9
d_gene: TRBD2
j_gene: TRBJ2-7
abundance: -
CDR3nt: TGTGCCAGCACCCCTAGCGGGGACCAATACGAGCAGTACTTC
CDR3aa: CASTPSGDQYEQYF

v_gene: TRBV14
d_gene: TRBD2
j_gene: TRBJ2-1
abundance: -
CDR3nt: TGTGCCAGCAGCCACCGACTAGCGGGAGGACCCGACAATGAGCAGTTCTTC
CDR3aa: CASSHRLAGGPDNEQFF

v_gene: TRBV4-1
d_gene: TRBD2
j_gene: TRBJ2-7
abundance: -
CDR3nt: TGCGCCAGCAGCTCCCAAGCAGGACTAGCGGGTGGCGAGCAGTACTTC
CDR3aa: CASSSQAGLAGGEQYF

v_gene: TRBV6-6
d_gene: -
j_gene: TRBJ2-3
abundance: -
CDR3nt: TGTGCCAGCAGTTATCGGTCAGGGGGGCCAGATACGCAGTATTTT
CDR3aa: CASSYRSGGPDTQYF

v_gene: TRBV6-4
d_gene: -
j_gene: TRBJ2-1
abundance: -
CDR3nt: TGTGCCAGCAGTGACTCTATGAGGGCCTACAATGAGCAGTTCTTC
CDR3aa: CASSDSMRAYNEQFF

v_gene: TRBV27
d_gene: -
j_gene: TRBJ1-5
abundance: -
CDR3nt: TGTGCCAGCAGTCCCTGGCGACCTAGGACAATAAAGCAATATAGCAATCAGCCCCAGCATTTT
CDR3aa: CASSPWRPRTIKQYSNQPQHF

v_gene: TRBV27
d_gene: TRBD1
j_gene: TRBJ1-5
abundance: -
CDR3nt: TGTGCCAGCAGTTCCCGGACAGGGTTGGGAGAGAGGTATCAGCCCCAGCATTTT
CDR3aa: CASSSRTGLGERYQPQHF

v_gene: TRBV6-5
d_gene: -
j_gene: TRBJ2-1
abundance: -
CDR3nt: TGTGCCAGCAGTTACTCAGGGGGGTCAGACTACAATGAGCAGTTCTTC
CDR3aa: CASSYSGGSDYNEQFF

v_gene: TRBV9
d_gene: TRBD2
j_gene: TRBJ2-1
abundance: -
CDR3nt: TGTGCCAGCAGCGCTACTAGCGGGAGGGACTACAATGAGCAGTTCTTC
CDR3aa: CASSATSGRDYNEQFF

v_gene: TRBV19
d_gene: -
j_gene: TRBJ1-5
abundance: -
CDR3nt: TGTGCCAGTAGTATAGGTGCTCTTGGACAGCCCCAGCATTTT
CDR3aa: CASSIGALGQPQHF

v_gene: TRBV27
d_gene: TRBD1
j_gene: TRBJ1-1
abundance: -
CDR3nt: TGTGCCAGCTACAGGGGATGGGGCACTGAAGCTTTCTTT
CDR3aa: CASYRGWGTEAFF

v_gene: TRBV6-1
d_gene: -
j_gene: TRBJ2-7
abundance: -
CDR3nt: TGTGCCAGCAGTGAAGGTTCTCTAGGGTCCTACGAGCAGTACTTC
CDR3aa: CASSEGSLGSYEQYF

v_gene: TRBV2
d_gene: -
j_gene: TRBJ2-3
abundance: -
CDR3nt: TGTGCCAGCAGTGACGCGGGATCCACAGATACGCAGTATTTT
CDR3aa: CASSDAGSTDTQYF

v_gene: TRBV7-6
d_gene: -
j_gene: TRBJ2-5
abundance: -
CDR3nt: TGTGCCAGCAGCTTAGAGATTATCGCGAGCGGTCCTCAAGAGACCCAGTACTTC
CDR3aa: CASSLEIIASGPQETQYF

v_gene: TRBV5-4
d_gene: TRBD2
j_gene: TRBJ2-1
abundance: -
CDR3nt: TGTGCCAGCAGCTTCCCTCAGACTAGCGGGAGGGCCGAGCAGTTCTTC
CDR3aa: CASSFPQTSGRAEQFF

v_gene: TRBV7-2
d_gene: TRBD2
j_gene: TRBJ2-2
abundance: once
CDR3nt: TGTGCCAGCAGCCGCAGCGCGGGGGAGGTCGGGGAGCTGTTTTTT
CDR3aa: CASSRSAGEVGELFF

v_gene: TRBV6-6
d_gene: TRBD1
j_gene: TRBJ1-1
abundance: -
CDR3nt: TGTGCCAGCAGTGGACAGGGTAAGGCTGAAGCTTTCTTT
CDR3aa: CASSGQGKAEAFF

v_gene: TRBV6-1
d_gene: -
j_gene: TRBJ1-2
abundance: -
CDR3nt: TGTGCCAGCAGCCTTACGGACAGCGCAAACTATGGCTACACCTTC
CDR3aa: CASSLTDSANYGYTF

v_gene: TRBV15
d_gene: -
j_gene: TRBJ2-1
abundance: once
CDR3nt: TGTGCCACCAGCAGAGGTTACGACTCTGGGCAGTTCTTC
CDR3aa: CATSRGYDSGQFF

v_gene: TRBV12-5
d_gene: -
j_gene: TRBJ2-2
abundance: -
CDR3nt: TGTGCTAGTGGTTTGGGGCTACTTTACACCGGGGAGCTGTTTTTT
CDR3aa: CASGLGLLYTGELFF

v_gene: TRBV7-2
d_gene: -
j_gene: TRBJ2-7
abundance: once
CDR3nt: TGTGCCAGCAGCTTCCTAGCCTACGAGCAGTACTTC
CDR3aa: CASSFLAYEQYF

v_gene: TRBV7-5
d_gene: -
j_gene: TRBJ2-7
abundance: -
CDR3nt: TGTGCCAGAAGCTTAAAAAGCAGCGGGAGGTCCCCTACCTACGAGCAGTACTTC
CDR3aa: CARSLKSSGRSPTYEQYF